The clone carrying this T cell receptor (beta chain) turned up a few times. The CDR3 end lies 3 residues beyond the end of the read and is filled in from the germline J gene. Libraries were prepared by immunoSEQ multiplex PCR; TCRdb keeps only in-frame clonotypes and omits some of them. Observed in the sample are some 52,000 clones, none of them singletons. The data are from a study of T cell clonality in common variable immunodeficiency. The CDR3 loop spans 14 amino acids. Trimming shortened V by 4 bases and J by 6 bases, and 12 bases separated the two germline ends. Germline assignment: CDR1 LNHDA and CDR2 SQIVND (reference sequence).

Material for sequencing was peripheral blood mononuclear cells. This receptor was taken from a person aged 18 to 75 in good health. This chain uses TRBV19 with TRBJ2-2; possible D gene TRBD1, 6 bases. The CDR3 reads CASSTRQVSGELFF. The covered CDR3 bases are TGTGCCAGTAGTACCCGACAGGTCTCCGGGGAG.